Listed here are 14 T cell receptor beta chains from one sample, sequenced in a study of technical replicates of blood from a few donors. Libraries were prepared by immunoSEQ multiplex PCR; TCRdb keeps only in-frame clonotypes and omits some of them. The data hold nearly 90,000 clones, with approximately 95% observed a single time. Source material: T cells isolated from PBMCs. The receptors originated from a human donor in good health.

The rearrangement joins TRBV19 to TRBJ2-2, with 7 bases matching TRBD1. The CDR3 runs 15 residues. The V segment lost 7 bases and the J segment 5 bases; nucleotides outside the gene matches: 10. Looked up from germline, CDR1 is LNHDA and CDR2 is SQIVND (reference sequence). DNA of the CDR3: TGTGCCAGTATTGGTGGGGACAGAAAAACCGGGGAGCTGTTTTTT. Translated, it gives CASIGGDRKTGELFF.

This chain connects TRBV2 to TRBJ1-5; D gene ambiguous. The CDR3 covers 12 residues. V was clipped by 8 bases and J by 4 bases, with 9 bases between them. Looked up from germline, CDR1 is SNHLY and CDR2 is FYNNEI. In DNA form, the CDR3 reads TGTGCCAGCTCCCCCCGGAATCAGCCCCAGCATTTT. This gives the protein CASSPRNQPQHF.

The chain combines TRBV5-1 with TRBJ2-7; TRBD2 matches 7 bases. Germline-derived CDR1 and CDR2 are SGHRS and YFSETQ. Trimming removed 4 bases from V and 0 bases from J; junction bases left unmatched: 7. The CDR3 consists of 15 residues. In nucleotides, the CDR3 is TGCGCCAGCAGCCGACTTAGCGGGTCCTCCTACGAGCAGTACTTC. It translates to CASSRLSGSSYEQYF.

The rearrangement joins TRBV6-6 to TRBJ1-5, with 8 bases that match TRBD1. From germline, CDR1 is MNHNY and CDR2 SVGAGI (reference sequence). V was pared by 8 bases and J by 3 bases, with 3 bases of the junction left unmatched. The CDR3 sequence is 13 residues long. This CDR3 reads CASWGQVNQPQHF. CDR3 DNA sequence: TGTGCCAGCTGGGGACAGGTCAATCAGCCCCAGCATTTT.

This clone was found once. The CDR3 nucleotides are TGTGCCAGCAGCGGCCGGGACAGGGAACACTCTGGAAACACCATATATTTT. Protein sequence: CASSGRDREHSGNTIYF. The rearrangement joins TRBV7-3 to TRBJ1-3; 9 bases are a match to TRBD1. The trim removed 5 bases at V and 0 bases at J, leaving 8 bases unmatched. The CDR3 runs 17 residues. Germline-derived CDR1 and CDR2 are SGHTA and FQGTGA.

This clone came up once. The J gene is TRBJ1-2, the V gene TRBV6-5; 10 bases are shared with TRBD1. This CDR3 has 14 residues. After removal of 4 bases from V and 8 bases from J, the junction contained 7 bases not matched to a gene. Germline CDR1 and CDR2: MNHEY and SVGAGI. CDR3 DNA: TGTGCCAGCAGTTTTCCGGGACAGGGGCGAGGCTACACCTTC. Its translation: CASSFPGQGRGYTF.

Worth noting for this clone: Additional DNA sequences in this sample encode the identical CDR3. The V and J genes are TRBV10-3 and TRBJ1-4; TRBD1 is a possible D gene (5 bases). The germline CDR1 and CDR2 sequences are ENHRY and SYGVKD. The CDR3 totals 13 residues. Trimming shortened V by 2 bases and J by 7 bases, and 8 bases separated the two germline ends. The CDR3: CAISEARGEKLFF. In DNA form, the CDR3 reads TGTGCCATCAGTGAGGCTAGGGGTGAAAAACTGTTTTTT.

This chain connects TRBV28 to TRBJ1-1; D is uncertain. V was pared by 7 bases and J by 0 bases, with 12 bases between. The CDR3 is 14 residues long. CDR1 and CDR2 (germline): MDHEN, SYDVKM. CDR3: CASTGGPMNTEAFF. The CDR3 DNA reads TGTGCCAGCACCGGAGGCCCTATGAACACTGAAGCTTTCTTT. The full variable domain, in which reference TRBV28 and TRBJ1-1 provide the parts outside the CDR3, is DVKVTQSSRYLVKRTGEKVFLECVQDMDHENMFWYRQDPGLGLRLIYFSYDVKMKEKGDIPEGYSVSREKKERFSLILESASTNQTSMYLCASTGGPMNTEAFFGQGTRLTVV.

The chain combines TRBV27 with TRBJ2-7; 8 nucleotides line up with TRBD1. Germline assignment: CDR1 MNHEY and CDR2 SMNVEV (reference sequence). The trim removed 6 bases at V and 1 base at J, leaving 5 bases unmatched. The CDR3 consists of 14 residues. CDR3 coding DNA: TGTGCCAGCAGCCGGACAGGGTTATCCTACGAGCAGTACTTC. Its translation is CASSRTGLSYEQYF.

This clone appeared once. This rearrangement joins TRBV5-1 to TRBJ2-3; D might be TRBD1 (6 bases). There are 14 residues in the CDR3. The V and J ends lost 3 bases and 4 bases respectively, with 12 bases between them. Germline V gene lookup returns CDR1 SGHRS and CDR2 YFSETQ. The CDR3 region has the DNA TGCGCCAGCAGCTACAGGGACCTCTCAGATACGCAGTATTTT. Translated: CASSYRDLSDTQYF.

The chain couples TRBV5-1 to TRBJ2-7; TRBD1 agrees at 8 bases. The CDR3 totals 13 residues. Germline lookup yields CDR1 SGHRS and CDR2 YFSETQ. Germline trimming cut 5 bases from V and 3 bases from J; bases unmatched to any gene: 4. The CDR3 spells CASSSTGDYEQYF. The CDR3 nucleotides are TGCGCCAGCAGTTCGACAGGGGACTACGAGCAGTACTTC.

This chain connects TRBV28 to TRBJ1-5, with D uncertain. Trimming shortened V by 0 bases and J by 1 base, and 10 bases separated the two germline ends. This CDR3 is 16 amino acids long. Germline V gene data show CDR1 as MDHEN and CDR2 as SYDVKM. The CDR3 nucleotides read TGTGCCAGCAGTTTATGGGAGGGTTCAAGCAATCAGCCCCAGCATTTT. It encodes CASSLWEGSSNQPQHF.

This sequence joins TRBV6-1 and TRBJ1-1; D gene unclear. The CDR3 consists of 14 residues. The germline V gene encodes CDR1 MNHNS and CDR2 SASEGT. V was pared by 4 bases and J by 4 bases, with 13 bases between. In DNA, the CDR3 is TGTGCCAGCAGTGCTCAGGCCGAGGGCACTGAAGCTTTCTTT. Its translation is CASSAQAEGTEAFF.

This chain connects TRBV4-3 to TRBJ2-2; D gene unclear. CDR3 length: 14 amino acids. Between the trimmed V and J ends, which lost 3 bases and 4 bases, there was a span of 9 bases. Germline loops: CDR1 LGHNA, CDR2 YSLEER. As DNA, the CDR3 is TGCGCCAGCAGCCACCCCGACACCACCGGGGAGCTGTTTTTT. Residues: CASSHPDTTGELFF.